This entry describes one TCR beta chain. The antigen is undetermined. Trimming took off 4 bases at V and 7 bases at J, with 13 bases between the two ends. Germline CDR1 is MDHEN and CDR2 is SYDVKM. This CDR3 contains 13 residues. This entry is derived from a study of shared clonotypes between healthy human individuals. Findings and limits, study-wide: The genetic and exposure-history diversity represented was limited by few donors. Larger richness was generally estimated for naive than memory subsets.

Clones were sequenced by immunoSEQ multiplex PCR, and TCRdb holds only the in-frame ones, with some missing. The repertoire consists of nearly 750,000 clones, with 55% to 80% occurring once and the leading ten covering around 1.8%. The rearrangement uses TRBV28 and TRBJ1-2; maybe TRBD1 (6 bases). Input material: memory CD4+ T cells sorted from blood. The subset here: CD45RA-negative fraction. This TCR was recovered from a woman in her thirties in good health. The CDR3 DNA is TGTGCCAGCAGTTCCAGGGGCCGTGTTGGCTACACCTTC. As protein: CASSSRGRVGYTF.